The text below deals with one TCR beta chain. Its antigen remains unidentified. Donors each contributed one blood sample measuring 2 to 3 ml. Isolation of total RNA was performed on whole blood, with no prior T cell sorting. The data originate from a study of monozygotic twins with inflammatory bowel disease. Reprocessing the 5' RACE reads, TCRdb reports a single entry for every CDR3 protein and omits DNA. Its table lists just over 300,000 distinct CDR3 sequences. This CDR3 has 14 residues. Germline V gene data show CDR1 as SGHTA and CDR2 as FQGNSA. The study's findings and limits: Repertoire similarity did not differ between concordant and discordant twins, perhaps due to limited power.

The chain couples TRBV7-2 to TRBJ2-1; TCRdb proposes TRBD2, but this gene call is untestable without DNA. Sequencing was performed on blood. The origin of this receptor is a human donor with ulcerative colitis or Crohn's disease, or a healthy co-twin of an affected twin (not recorded which). The chain's CDR3 is CASSRALGGSEQFF. Filled out from reference TRBV7-2 and TRBJ2-1, the complete variable domain reads GAGVSQSPSNKVTEKGKDVELRCDPISGHTALYWYRQSLGQGLEFLIYFQGNSAPDKSGLPSDRFSAERTGGSVSTLTIQRTQQEDSAVYLCASSRALGGSEQFFGPGTRLTVL.